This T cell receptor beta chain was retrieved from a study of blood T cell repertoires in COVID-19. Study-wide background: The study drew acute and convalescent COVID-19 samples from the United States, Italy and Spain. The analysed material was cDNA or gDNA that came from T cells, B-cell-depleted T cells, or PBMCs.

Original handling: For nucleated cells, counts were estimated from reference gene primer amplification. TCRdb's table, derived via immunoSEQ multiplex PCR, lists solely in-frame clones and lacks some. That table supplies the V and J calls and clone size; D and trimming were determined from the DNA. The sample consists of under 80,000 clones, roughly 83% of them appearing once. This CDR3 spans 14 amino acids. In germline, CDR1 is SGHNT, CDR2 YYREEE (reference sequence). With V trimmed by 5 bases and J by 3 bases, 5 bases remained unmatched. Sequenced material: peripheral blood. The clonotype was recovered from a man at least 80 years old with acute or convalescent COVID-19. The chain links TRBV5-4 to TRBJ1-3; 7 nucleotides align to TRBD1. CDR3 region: CASSSGTDGNTIYF. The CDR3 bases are TGTGCCAGCAGTTCCGGGACAGATGGAAACACCATATATTTT.